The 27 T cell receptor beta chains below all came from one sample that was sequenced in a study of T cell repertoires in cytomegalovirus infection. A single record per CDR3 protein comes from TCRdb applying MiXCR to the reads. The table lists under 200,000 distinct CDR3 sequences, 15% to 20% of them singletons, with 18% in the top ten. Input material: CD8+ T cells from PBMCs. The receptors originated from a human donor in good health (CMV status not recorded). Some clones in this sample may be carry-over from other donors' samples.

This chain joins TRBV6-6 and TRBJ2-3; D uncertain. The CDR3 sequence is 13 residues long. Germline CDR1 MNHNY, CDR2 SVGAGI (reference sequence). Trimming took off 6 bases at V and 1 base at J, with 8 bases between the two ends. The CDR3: CASSRGGTDTQYF. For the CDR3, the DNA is TGTGCCAGCAGCCGCGGAGGCACAGATACGCAGTATTTT.

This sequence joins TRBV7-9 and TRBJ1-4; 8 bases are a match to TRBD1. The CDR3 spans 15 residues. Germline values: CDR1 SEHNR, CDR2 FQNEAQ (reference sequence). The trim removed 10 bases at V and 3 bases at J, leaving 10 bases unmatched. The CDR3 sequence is CATHPSTGANEKLFF. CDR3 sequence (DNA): TGTGCCACCCACCCTTCGACAGGGGCTAATGAAAAACTGTTTTTT.

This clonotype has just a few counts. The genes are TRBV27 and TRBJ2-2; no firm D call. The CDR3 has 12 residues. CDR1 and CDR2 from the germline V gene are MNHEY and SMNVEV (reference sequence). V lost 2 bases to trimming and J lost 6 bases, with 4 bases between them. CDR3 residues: CASSLRAGELFF. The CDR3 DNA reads TGTGCCAGCAGTTTACGGGCCGGGGAGCTGTTTTTT.

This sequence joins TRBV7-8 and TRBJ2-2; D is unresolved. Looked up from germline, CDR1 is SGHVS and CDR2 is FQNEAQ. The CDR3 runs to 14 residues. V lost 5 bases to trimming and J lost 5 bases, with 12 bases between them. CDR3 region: CASSPGSATGELFF. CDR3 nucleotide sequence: TGTGCCAGCAGCCCCGGGTCGGCTACCGGGGAGCTGTTTTTT.

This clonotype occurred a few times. The CDR3 region is CASSLGRLAVQETQYF. CDR3 nucleotides: TGTGCCAGCAGCTTAGGCCGACTAGCTGTTCAAGAGACCCAGTACTTC. The chain recombines TRBV7-2 with TRBJ2-5; 7 bases fit TRBD2. The CDR3 spans 16 residues. Germline CDR1 is SGHTA and CDR2 is FQGNSA. The trim removed 1 base at V and 2 bases at J, leaving 7 bases unmatched. Filled out from reference TRBV7-2 and TRBJ2-5, the complete variable domain reads GAGVSQSPSNKVTEKGKDVELRCDPISGHTALYWYRQSLGQGLEFLIYFQGNSAPDKSGLPSDRFSAERTGGSVSTLTIQRTQQEDSAVYLCASSLGRLAVQETQYFGPGTRLLVL.

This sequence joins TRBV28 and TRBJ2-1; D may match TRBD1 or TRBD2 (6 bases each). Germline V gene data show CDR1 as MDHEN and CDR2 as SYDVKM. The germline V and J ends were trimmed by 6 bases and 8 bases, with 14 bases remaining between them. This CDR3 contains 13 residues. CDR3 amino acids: CASRRGGIDEQFF. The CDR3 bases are TGTGCCAGCAGACGAGGGGGGATAGATGAGCAGTTCTTC.

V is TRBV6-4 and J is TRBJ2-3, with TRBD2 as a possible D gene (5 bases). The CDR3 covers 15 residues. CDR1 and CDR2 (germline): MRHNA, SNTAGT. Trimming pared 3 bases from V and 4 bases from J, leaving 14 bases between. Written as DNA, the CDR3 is TGTGCCAGCAGTGAAAAGGTTGAGGGTTCAGATACGCAGTATTTT. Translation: CASSEKVEGSDTQYF.

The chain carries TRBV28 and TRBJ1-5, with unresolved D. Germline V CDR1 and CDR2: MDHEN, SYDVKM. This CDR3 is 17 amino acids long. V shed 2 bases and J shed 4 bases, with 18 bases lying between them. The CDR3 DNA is TGTGCCAGCAGTTTACCCCATAGTGTCGGGTTGAATCAGCCCCAGCATTTT. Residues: CASSLPHSVGLNQPQHF.

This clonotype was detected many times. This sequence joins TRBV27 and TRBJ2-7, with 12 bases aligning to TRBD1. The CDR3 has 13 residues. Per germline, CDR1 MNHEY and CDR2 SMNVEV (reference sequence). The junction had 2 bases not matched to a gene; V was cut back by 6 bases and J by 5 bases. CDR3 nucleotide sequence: TGTGCCAGCAGGTGGGACAGGGGGCACGAGCAGTACTTC. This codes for CASRWDRGHEQYF.

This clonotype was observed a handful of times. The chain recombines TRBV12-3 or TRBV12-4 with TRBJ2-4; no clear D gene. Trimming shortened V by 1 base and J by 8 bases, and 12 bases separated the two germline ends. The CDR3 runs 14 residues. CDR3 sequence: CASSLEQNGYIQYF. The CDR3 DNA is TGTGCCAGCAGTTTAGAGCAGAACGGGTACATTCAGTACTTC.

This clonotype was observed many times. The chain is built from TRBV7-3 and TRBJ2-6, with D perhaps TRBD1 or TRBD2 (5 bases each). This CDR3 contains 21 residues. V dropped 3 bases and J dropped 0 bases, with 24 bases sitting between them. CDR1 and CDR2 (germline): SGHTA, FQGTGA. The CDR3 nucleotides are TGTGCCAGCAGCTTTCCCATCCGGGACCCTTACCCTCCCTCTGGGGCCAACGTCCTGACTTTC. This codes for CASSFPIRDPYPPSGANVLTF.

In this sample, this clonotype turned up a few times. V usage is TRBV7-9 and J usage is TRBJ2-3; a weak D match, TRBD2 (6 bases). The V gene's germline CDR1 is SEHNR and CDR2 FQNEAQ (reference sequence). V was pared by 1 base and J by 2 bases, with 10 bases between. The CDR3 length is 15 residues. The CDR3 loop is CASSLVDYNTDTQYF. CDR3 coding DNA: TGTGCCAGCAGCTTAGTGGACTACAACACAGATACGCAGTATTTT.

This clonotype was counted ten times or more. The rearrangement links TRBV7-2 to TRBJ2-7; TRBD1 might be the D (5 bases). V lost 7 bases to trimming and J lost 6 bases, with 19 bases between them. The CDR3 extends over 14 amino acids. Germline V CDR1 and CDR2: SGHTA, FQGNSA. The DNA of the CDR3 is TGTGCCAGCACCACAGGACGGGCTCGGAGCGAGCAGTACTTC. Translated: CASTTGRARSEQYF.

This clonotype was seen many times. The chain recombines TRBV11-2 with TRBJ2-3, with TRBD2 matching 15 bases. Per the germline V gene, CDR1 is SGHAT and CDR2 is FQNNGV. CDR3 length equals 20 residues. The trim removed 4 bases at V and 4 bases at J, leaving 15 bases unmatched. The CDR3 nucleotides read TGTGCCAGCAGCTGGATTCGGACTAGCGGGAGGGCCTTGTCGCCAGATACGCAGTATTTT. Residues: CASSWIRTSGRALSPDTQYF.

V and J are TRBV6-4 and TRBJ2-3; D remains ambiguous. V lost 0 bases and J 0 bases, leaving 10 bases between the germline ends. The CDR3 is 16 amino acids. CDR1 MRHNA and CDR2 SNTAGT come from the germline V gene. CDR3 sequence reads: CASSDSGDDSTDTQYF. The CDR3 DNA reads TGTGCCAGCAGTGACTCTGGGGATGATAGCACAGATACGCAGTATTTT.

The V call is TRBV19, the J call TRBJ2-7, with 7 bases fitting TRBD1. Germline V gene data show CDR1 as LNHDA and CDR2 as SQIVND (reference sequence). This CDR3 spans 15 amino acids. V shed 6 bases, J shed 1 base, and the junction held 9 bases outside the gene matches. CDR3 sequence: CASSNFRDSSYEQYF. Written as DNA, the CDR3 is TGTGCCAGTAGCAACTTCCGGGACAGTTCCTACGAGCAGTACTTC. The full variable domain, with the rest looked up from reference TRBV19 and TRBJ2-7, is DGGITQSPKYLFRKEGQNVTLSCEQNLNHDAMYWYRQDPGQGLRLIYYSQIVNDFQKGDIAEGYSVSREKKESFPLTVTSAQKNPTAFYLCASSNFRDSSYEQYFGPGTRLTVT.

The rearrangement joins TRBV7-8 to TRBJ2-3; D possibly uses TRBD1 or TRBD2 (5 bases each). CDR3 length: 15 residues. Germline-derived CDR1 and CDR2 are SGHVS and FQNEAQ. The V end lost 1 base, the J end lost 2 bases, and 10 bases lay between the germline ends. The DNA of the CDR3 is TGTGCCAGCAGCTTAGGCAGGGACCCCACAGATACGCAGTATTTT. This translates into CASSLGRDPTDTQYF.

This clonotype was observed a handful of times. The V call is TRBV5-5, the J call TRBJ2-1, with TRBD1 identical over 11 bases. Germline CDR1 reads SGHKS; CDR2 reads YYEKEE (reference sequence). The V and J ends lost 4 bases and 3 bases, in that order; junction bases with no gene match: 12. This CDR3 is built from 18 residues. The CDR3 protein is CASSQKWTGGENYNEQFF. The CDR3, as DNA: TGTGCCAGCAGCCAAAAATGGACAGGGGGCGAAAACTACAATGAGCAGTTCTTC.

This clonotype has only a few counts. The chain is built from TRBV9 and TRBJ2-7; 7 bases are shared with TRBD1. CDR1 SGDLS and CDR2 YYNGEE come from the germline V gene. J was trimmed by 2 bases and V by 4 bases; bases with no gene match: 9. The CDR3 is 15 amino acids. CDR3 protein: CASSSFRDRTYEQYF. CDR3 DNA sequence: TGTGCCAGCAGCTCGTTCCGGGACAGAACCTACGAGCAGTACTTC.

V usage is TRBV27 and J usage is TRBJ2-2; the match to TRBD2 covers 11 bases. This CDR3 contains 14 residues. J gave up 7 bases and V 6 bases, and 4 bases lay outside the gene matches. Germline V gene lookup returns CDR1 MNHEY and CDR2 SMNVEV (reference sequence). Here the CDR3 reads CASRGLAEHGELFF. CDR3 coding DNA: TGTGCCAGCAGGGGACTAGCGGAACACGGGGAGCTGTTTTTT.

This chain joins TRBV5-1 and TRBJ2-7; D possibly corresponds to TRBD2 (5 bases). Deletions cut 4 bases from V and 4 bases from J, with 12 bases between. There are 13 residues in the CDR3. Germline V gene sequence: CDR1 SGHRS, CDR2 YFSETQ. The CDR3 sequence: CASSRTAGYEQYF. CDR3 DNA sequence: TGCGCCAGCAGCAGGACGGCGGGTTACGAGCAGTACTTC.

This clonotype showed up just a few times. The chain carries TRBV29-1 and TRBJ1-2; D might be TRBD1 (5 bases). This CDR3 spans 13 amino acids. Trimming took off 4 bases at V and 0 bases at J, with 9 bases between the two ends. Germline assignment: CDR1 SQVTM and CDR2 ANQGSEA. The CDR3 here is CSVGGLTNYGYTF. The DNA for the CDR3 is TGCAGCGTTGGGGGACTGACTAACTATGGCTACACCTTC. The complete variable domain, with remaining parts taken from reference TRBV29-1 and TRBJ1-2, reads SAVISQKPSRDICQRGTSLTIQCQVDSQVTMMFWYRQQPGQSLTLIATANQGSEATYESGFVIDKFPISRPNLTFSTLTVSNMSPEDSSIYLCSVGGLTNYGYTFGSGTRLTVV.

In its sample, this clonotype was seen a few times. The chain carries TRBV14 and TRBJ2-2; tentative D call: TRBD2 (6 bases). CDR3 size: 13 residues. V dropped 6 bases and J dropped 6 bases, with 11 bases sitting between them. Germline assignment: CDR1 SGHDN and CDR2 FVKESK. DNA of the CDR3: TGTGCCAGCAGACGAACTAGCTCCGGGGAGCTGTTTTTT. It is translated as CASRRTSSGELFF.

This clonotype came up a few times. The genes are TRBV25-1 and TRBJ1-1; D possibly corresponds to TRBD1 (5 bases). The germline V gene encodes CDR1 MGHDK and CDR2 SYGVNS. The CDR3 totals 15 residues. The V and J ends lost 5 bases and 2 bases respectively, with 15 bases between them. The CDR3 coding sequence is TGTGCCAGCAGTCCAGGCTGGACACAAAACACTGAAGCTTTCTTT. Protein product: CASSPGWTQNTEAFF.

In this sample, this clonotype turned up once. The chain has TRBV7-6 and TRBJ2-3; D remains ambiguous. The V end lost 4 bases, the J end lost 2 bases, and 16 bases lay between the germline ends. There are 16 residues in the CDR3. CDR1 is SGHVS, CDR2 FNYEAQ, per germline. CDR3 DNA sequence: TGTGCCAGCAGCTATAGGTCGGCCCGTTTCACAGATACGCAGTATTTT. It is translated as CASSYRSARFTDTQYF.

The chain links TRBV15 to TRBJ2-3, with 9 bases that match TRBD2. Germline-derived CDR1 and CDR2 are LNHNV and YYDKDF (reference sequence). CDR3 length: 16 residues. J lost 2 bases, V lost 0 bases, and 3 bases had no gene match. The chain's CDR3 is CATSRESSGNTDTQYF. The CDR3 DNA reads TGTGCCACCAGCAGAGAGTCTAGCGGGAACACAGATACGCAGTATTTT.

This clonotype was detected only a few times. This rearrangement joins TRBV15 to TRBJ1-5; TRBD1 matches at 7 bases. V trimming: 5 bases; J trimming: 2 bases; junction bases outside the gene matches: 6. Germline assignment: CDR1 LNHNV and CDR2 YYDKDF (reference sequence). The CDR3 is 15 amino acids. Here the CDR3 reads CATSARQGGNQPQHF. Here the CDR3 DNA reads TGTGCCACCAGCGCCAGACAGGGTGGCAATCAGCCCCAGCATTTT.